Below, one TCR beta chain is given with its context. This sample was taken from a study of blood T cell repertoires in COVID-19. At the level of the study: COVID-19 samples from acute and convalescent phases originated in the United States, Italy and Spain.

The CDR3 extends over 14 amino acids. Germline V gene sequence: CDR1 SGHAT, CDR2 FQNNGV. V dropped 5 bases and J dropped 8; count of bases not matched to a gene: 7. Study processing details: It was from reference gene primer amplification that nucleated cell counts were estimated. Profiling relied on immunoSEQ multiplex PCR, and the TCRdb table lists in-frame clones only, not all of them. Clone size and the V and J calls come from that table; the DNA yielded D and trimming. The table includes more than 80,000 clones, over 75% detected once. The chain carries TRBV11-2 and TRBJ1-4, with 8 bases matching TRBD1. The clonotype was recovered from a woman in her 70s with acute or convalescent COVID-19. Material: peripheral blood. CDR3 bases: TGTGCCAGCAGCCCAGGTCGGGACAGGGAAAAACTGTTTTTT. This gives the protein CASSPGRDREKLFF.